These 28 T cell receptor beta chains share one sample of origin, sequenced in a study of blood T cell repertoires in COVID-19. The protocol was immunoSEQ multiplex PCR, while the TCRdb copy is restricted to in-frame clones and leaves out a portion. The repertoire holds about 250,000 clones, with 87% as singletons. Sequenced material: peripheral blood. The receptors were sampled from a man between 18 and 35 years old with active or convalescent COVID-19.

This CDR3 reads CASSAQVAGGLNGASTDTQYF. CDR3 nucleotides: TGTGCCAGCAGCGCCCAAGTAGCGGGAGGCCTTAATGGGGCTAGCACAGATACGCAGTATTTT. This chain joins TRBV9 and TRBJ2-3; 10 bases agree with TRBD2. This CDR3 has 21 amino acids. CDR1 is SGDLS and CDR2 is YYNGEE in the germline V gene. V dropped 3 bases and J dropped 0; count of bases not matched to a gene: 19.

CDR3: CASSLIGIRREGQGGELFF. Here the CDR3 DNA reads TGTGCCAGCAGCTTAATCGGAATAAGGCGGGAGGGCCAGGGCGGGGAGCTGTTTTTT. The rearrangement joins TRBV7-2 to TRBJ2-2, with TRBD2 matching over 9 bases. The CDR3 sequence is 19 residues long. Germline CDR1 is SGHTA and CDR2 is FQGNSA. Trimming removed 2 bases from V and 7 bases from J; junction bases left unmatched: 17.

Comments on this clone: Other DNA sequences from this sample encode an identical CDR3 as well. The chain joins TRBV10-3 to TRBJ1-5; tentatively, D is TRBD1 (5 bases). This CDR3 has 12 residues. Germline V gene sequence: CDR1 ENHRY, CDR2 SYGVKD. Trimming took off 5 bases at V and 4 bases at J, with 6 bases between the two ends. This CDR3 reads CAISPGNQPQHF. DNA of the CDR3: TGTGCCATCAGTCCAGGGAATCAGCCCCAGCATTTT.

This rearrangement joins TRBV19 to TRBJ2-1, with 10 bases aligning to TRBD1. Germline-derived CDR1 and CDR2 are LNHDA and SQIVND (reference sequence). V trimming: 4 bases; J trimming: 0 bases; junction bases outside the gene matches: 3. CDR3 length: 16 residues. CDR3 amino acids: CASSTRTGGSYNEQFF. CDR3 sequence (DNA): TGTGCCAGTAGTACCCGGACAGGGGGCTCCTACAATGAGCAGTTCTTC. The full variable domain, its missing parts supplied by reference TRBV19 and TRBJ2-1, is DGGITQSPKYLFRKEGQNVTLSCEQNLNHDAMYWYRQDPGQGLRLIYYSQIVNDFQKGDIAEGYSVSREKKESFPLTVTSAQKNPTAFYLCASSTRTGGSYNEQFFGPGTRLTVL.

The V call is TRBV5-1, the J call TRBJ2-5; tentatively, D is TRBD1 (6 bases). V gave up 2 bases and J gave up 3 bases, with 8 bases separating them. Germline assignment: CDR1 SGHRS and CDR2 YFSETQ. The CDR3 is 13 amino acids. The CDR3 here is CASSFRGKETQYF. CDR3 DNA: TGCGCCAGCAGCTTCAGGGGAAAAGAGACCCAGTACTTC.

This chain joins TRBV7-6 and TRBJ2-5; the D is unclear. This CDR3 comprises 15 residues. Germline V gene data show CDR1 as SGHVS and CDR2 as FNYEAQ. Trimming pared 2 bases from V and 5 bases from J, leaving 15 bases between. The CDR3 loop is CASSLFRQASETQYF. Here the CDR3 DNA reads TGTGCCAGCAGCTTATTCCGGCAGGCGTCCGAGACCCAGTACTTC.

The chain recombines TRBV24-1 with TRBJ2-3, with TRBD2 matching over 10 bases. This CDR3 is built from 15 residues. Germline V gene lookup returns CDR1 KGHDR and CDR2 SFDVKD. After removal of 5 bases from V and 4 bases from J, the junction contained 5 bases not matched to a gene. The CDR3 protein is CATSGSGGVADTQYF. The CDR3 bases are TGTGCCACCAGTGGGAGCGGGGGGGTCGCAGATACGCAGTATTTT.

The chain is built from TRBV4-1 and TRBJ2-7; a possible D gene is TRBD2 (6 bases). This CDR3 has 16 amino acids. The ends were cut back, 4 bases at V and 0 bases at J, with 16 bases in the middle. CDR1 MGHRA and CDR2 YSYEKL come from the germline V gene. The CDR3 spells CASSRPAGDDSYEQYF. The CDR3 DNA reads TGCGCCAGCAGCCGGCCAGCGGGTGACGACTCCTACGAGCAGTACTTC.

The chain joins TRBV30 to TRBJ2-5; possibly TRBD1 for D (5 bases). Germline-derived CDR1 and CDR2 are GTSNPN and SVGIG (reference sequence). This CDR3 contains 13 residues. The V end was cut by 4 bases, the J end by 5 bases, with 14 bases between. CDR3 in amino acids: CAWNFAGMETQYF. DNA for the CDR3: TGTGCCTGGAACTTCGCAGGGATGGAGACCCAGTACTTC. Variable domain in full (rest from reference TRBV30 and TRBJ2-5): SQTIHQWPATLVQPVGSPLSLECTVEGTSNPNLYWYRQAAGRGLQLLFYSVGIGQISSEVPQNLSASRPQDRQFILSSKKLLLSDSGFYLCAWNFAGMETQYFGPGTRLLVL.

Only one count was recorded for this clone. The V and J genes are TRBV11-2 and TRBJ2-1; 7 bases line up with TRBD2. Germline V gene sequence: CDR1 SGHAT, CDR2 FQNNGV. This CDR3 comprises 12 residues. The junction had 9 bases not matched to a gene; V was cut back by 6 bases and J by 13 bases. DNA of the CDR3: TGTGCCAGCAGTCGACTCCGGGACTACCAGTTCTTC. It translates to CASSRLRDYQFF.

This chain links TRBV25-1 with TRBJ1-1; maybe TRBD1 (6 bases). Trimming left V 4 bases short and J 4 bases short, with 10 bases between. CDR1 MGHDK and CDR2 SYGVNS come from the germline V gene. This CDR3 has 13 amino acids. The CDR3 sequence is CASSAQGSTEAFF. CDR3 in DNA: TGTGCCAGCAGTGCACAGGGTAGCACTGAAGCTTTCTTT.

V usage is TRBV2 and J usage is TRBJ1-3, with a weak D call TRBD1 (5 bases). Trimming left V 8 bases short and J 0 bases short, with 17 bases between. This CDR3 has 16 amino acids. CDR1 is SNHLY, CDR2 FYNNEI, per germline. The DNA of the CDR3 is TGTGCCAGCCCCCCCCCGGACACGAGCTCTGGAAACACCATATATTTT. Its protein product is CASPPPDTSSGNTIYF.

V usage is TRBV5-6 and J usage is TRBJ2-7; perhaps TRBD2 as D (6 bases). Trimming pared 4 bases from V and 3 bases from J, leaving 14 bases between. CDR3 size: 14 residues. The germline CDR1 and CDR2 sequences are SGHDT and YYEEEE. The CDR3 DNA sequence: TGTGCCAGCAGCCAGGGACTGGGTGGCTACGAGCAGTACTTC. Amino acids: CASSQGLGGYEQYF.

J is TRBJ2-7 and V is TRBV12-3 or TRBV12-4; tentatively, D is TRBD2 (6 bases). Trimming left V 3 bases short and J 3 bases short, with 9 bases between. The CDR3 is made up of 13 amino acids. The CDR3 here is CASSLRGGYEQYF. As DNA, the CDR3 is TGTGCCAGCAGTTTGAGGGGAGGCTACGAGCAGTACTTC.

The chain is built from TRBV24-1 and TRBJ2-5, with D unresolved. The CDR3 contains 14 residues. Trimming stripped 3 bases from V and 5 bases from J, with 12 bases between. CDR1 and CDR2 from the germline V gene are KGHDR and SFDVKD. As DNA, the CDR3 is TGTGCCACCAGTGATCCTATGGTCCGGGAGACCCAGTACTTC. It codes for CATSDPMVRETQYF.

DNA for the CDR3: TGTGCCAGTAGTGGGGACAGGGGGCTGTTAAATGGCTACACCTTC. This encodes CASSGDRGLLNGYTF. The V and J genes are TRBV19 and TRBJ1-2; 12 nucleotides line up with TRBD1. The germline gives CDR1 LNHDA, CDR2 SQIVND (reference sequence). This CDR3 spans 15 amino acids. Trimming removed 5 bases from V and 6 bases from J; junction bases left unmatched: 7.

The chain joins TRBV12-3 or TRBV12-4 to TRBJ1-2; D gene uncertain. Trimming cost V 4 bases and J 7 bases, with 13 bases left between them. CDR3 length: 13 amino acids. The CDR3 is CASSSTPTSGYTF. The DNA of the CDR3 is TGTGCCAGCAGTTCGACACCAACCTCTGGCTACACCTTC.

V gene TRBV4-3 combines with J gene TRBJ1-2; TRBD1 is a possible D gene (6 bases). Trimming pared 3 bases from V and 7 bases from J, leaving 9 bases between. In germline, CDR1 is LGHNA, CDR2 YSLEER. The CDR3 has 12 amino acids. The CDR3 loop is CASSQTGTGYTF. The CDR3 nucleotides read TGCGCCAGCAGCCAGACAGGAACTGGCTACACCTTC.

The chain employs TRBV19 and TRBJ1-2; possibly TRBD1 for D (5 bases). The CDR3 is 13 amino acids. Germline assignment: CDR1 LNHDA and CDR2 SQIVND (reference sequence). The V and J ends lost 5 bases and 4 bases respectively, with 11 bases between them. The CDR3 here is CASSAQGSYGYTF. DNA for the CDR3: TGTGCCAGTAGTGCGCAGGGCTCCTATGGCTACACCTTC.

This clone has a single count. V usage is TRBV7-8 and J usage is TRBJ1-4; D is possibly TRBD1 (6 bases). The CDR3 is made up of 19 amino acids. The V gene's germline CDR1 is SGHVS and CDR2 FQNEAQ. Between the trimmed V and J ends, which lost 1 base and 3 bases, there was a span of 21 bases. CDR3 residues: CASSLGTQGSEGPNEKLFF. CDR3 DNA sequence: TGTGCCAGCAGCTTAGGGACACAGGGATCAGAAGGGCCTAATGAAAAACTGTTTTTT.

The chain is built from TRBV9 and TRBJ2-7; D possibly corresponds to TRBD1 (5 bases). From germline, CDR1 is SGDLS and CDR2 YYNGEE. The CDR3 is made up of 18 amino acids. Trimming cost V 0 bases and J 7 bases, with 26 bases left between them. The CDR3 DNA is TGTGCCAGCAGCGTAGGGGCGATGAGCGATGGGGCTCTGGGGGAGCAGTACTTC. This sequence encodes CASSVGAMSDGALGEQYF.

The V gene is TRBV6-1, the J gene TRBJ2-7; possibly TRBD1 for D (6 bases). Germline values: CDR1 MNHNS, CDR2 SASEGT. V dropped 4 bases and J dropped 2 bases, with 21 bases sitting between them. The CDR3 consists of 17 residues. The CDR3 sequence: CASSARLGQTTTYEQYF. In DNA form, the CDR3 reads TGTGCCAGCAGTGCCCGCCTCGGACAGACGACGACCTACGAGCAGTACTTC.

The chain joins TRBV5-1 to TRBJ2-2; D might be TRBD1 (5 bases). The germline V gene has CDR1 SGHRS and CDR2 YFSETQ. Trimming cost V 6 bases and J 5 bases, with 17 bases left between them. The CDR3 runs to 15 residues. The CDR3 coding sequence is TGCGCCAGCAAAGGACACATCCTATTAACCGGGGAGCTGTTTTTT. Residues: CASKGHILLTGELFF.

The chain uses TRBV15 and TRBJ1-5; 7 bases align to TRBD1. The J segment lost 5 bases and the V segment lost 5 bases, leaving 6 bases of the junction unmatched. The germline V gene has CDR1 LNHNV and CDR2 YYDKDF (reference sequence). This CDR3 has 14 amino acids. CDR3 sequence reads: CATSRRGSDQPQHF. CDR3 nucleotides: TGTGCCACCAGCCGCAGGGGGAGTGATCAGCCCCAGCATTTT.

The rearrangement uses TRBV9 and TRBJ1-1; TRBD1 agrees at 9 bases. The germline gives CDR1 SGDLS, CDR2 YYNGEE. The junction had 3 bases not matched to a gene; V was cut back by 2 bases and J by 4 bases. CDR3 length equals 14 residues. The CDR3 DNA follows: TGTGCCAGCAGCGTCCTACAGGGGGCCACTGAAGCTTTCTTT. This encodes CASSVLQGATEAFF. Looking up the rest from reference TRBV9 and TRBJ1-1 gives the full variable domain: DSGVTQTPKHLITATGQRVTLRCSPRSGDLSVYWYQQSLDQGLQFLIQYYNGEERAKGNILERFSAQQFPDLHSELNLSSLELGDSALYFCASSVLQGATEAFFGQGTRLTVV.

The V and J genes are TRBV7-9 and TRBJ2-3; 7 bases map to TRBD2. This CDR3 has 12 amino acids. Trimming cost V 5 bases and J 14 bases; bases outside gene matches: 10. CDR1 is SEHNR, CDR2 FQNEAQ, per germline (reference sequence). In DNA form, the CDR3 reads TGTGCCAGCAGCCCCAGCGGGAATGTGGTGTATTTT. This codes for CASSPSGNVVYF.

The chain has TRBV3-1 (or the pseudogene TRBV3-2) and TRBJ1-5; D not certain. V lost 1 base, J lost 5 bases, and 9 bases lay in between. The CDR3 contains 14 residues. Germline values: CDR1 LGHDT, CDR2 YNNKEL (reference sequence). CDR3 sequence reads: CASSQGPGDQPQHF. The CDR3 DNA sequence: TGTGCCAGCAGCCAAGGTCCCGGGGATCAGCCCCAGCATTTT.

V gene TRBV4-3 combines with J gene TRBJ1-4; possibly TRBD1 for D (5 bases). The CDR3 spans 16 residues. With 5 bases removed from V and 3 bases from J, the gap between germline ends came to 16 bases. Germline CDR1 is LGHNA and CDR2 is YSLEER. CDR3: CASSEFPTGANEKLFF. CDR3 sequence (DNA): TGCGCCAGCAGCGAATTCCCCACAGGAGCTAATGAAAAACTGTTTTTT.